Below, 8 T cell receptor beta chains from the same sample are listed, as sequenced in a study of T-cell memory formation after mild COVID-19. TCRdb recomputed calls from the 5' RACE reads with MiXCR, one row per CDR3 protein. There are around 150,000 distinct CDR3 sequences in the sample; roughly 15% occur only once, and 13% to 15% lies in the top ten. The sample was PBMCs or a T cell subset sorted from them (not recorded which). These receptors all stem from an adult woman who had mild COVID-19 (a few samples of this study predate the infection). Cell type and time point are not known.

The rearrangement uses TRBV5-1 and TRBJ1-6; 8 nucleotides match TRBD1. This CDR3 spans 17 amino acids. From germline, CDR1 is SGHRS and CDR2 YFSETQ. The V and J ends lost 4 bases and 0 bases, in that order; junction bases with no gene match: 6. DNA for the CDR3: TGCGCCAGCAGCCGGGGACAGGTTAGCTCCTATAATTCACCCCTCCACTTT. Translation gives CASSRGQVSSYNSPLHF.

In its sample, this clonotype was seen a few times. This chain links TRBV20-1 with TRBJ2-1; the match to TRBD2 covers 12 bases. CDR3 length equals 18 residues. Germline values: CDR1 DFQATT, CDR2 SNEGSKA (reference sequence). The trim removed 0 bases at V and 3 bases at J, leaving 9 bases unmatched. CDR3 coding DNA: TGCAGTGCTAGAGATCGACTAGCGGGAGAGGGGCGCTACAATGAGCAGTTCTTC. Its translation is CSARDRLAGEGRYNEQFF.

This clonotype appeared a few times. The chain recombines TRBV5-1 with TRBJ2-2, with D possibly called TRBD1 or TRBD2 (7 bases each). Per germline, CDR1 SGHRS and CDR2 YFSETQ. CDR3 size: 16 residues. V was pared by 7 bases and J by 2 bases, with 18 bases between. The CDR3 region has the DNA TGCGCCAGCCCTCAAGCCAGGGGGGGCAACACCGGGGAGCTGTTTTTT. Translated: CASPQARGGNTGELFF.

V gene TRBV24-1 combines with J gene TRBJ2-5; 7 bases align to TRBD2. Germline CDR1 KGHDR, CDR2 SFDVKD. V trimming: 5 bases; J trimming: 3 bases; junction bases outside the gene matches: 11. The CDR3 has 16 amino acids. CDR3 nucleotides: TGTGCCACCAGTGCCCCTGGTTCAGGGAGGGAAGAGACCCAGTACTTC. Residues: CATSAPGSGREETQYF.

The table lists this clonotype with a few counts. The CDR3 region has the DNA TGTGCCAGCAGCTCAAGGGACAACTACGAGCAGTACTTC. Protein sequence: CASSSRDNYEQYF. The chain links TRBV7-9 to TRBJ2-7; the D gene is possibly TRBD1 (6 bases). The ends were cut back, 4 bases at V and 3 bases at J, with 10 bases in the middle. The CDR3 runs 13 residues. Germline lookup yields CDR1 SEHNR and CDR2 FQNEAQ (reference sequence).

The chain has TRBV4-3 and TRBJ2-2; 9 positions match TRBD2. The V gene's germline CDR1 is LGHNA and CDR2 YSLEER. This CDR3 region has 15 residues. Trimming cost V 4 bases and J 6 bases; bases outside gene matches: 6. CDR3 coding DNA: TGCGCCAGCAGCCTGCAGGGACTAGCCGCCGGGGAGCTGTTTTTT. Its protein is CASSLQGLAAGELFF.

The gene calls are TRBV4-1 and TRBJ2-1; TRBD2 matches 10 bases. The CDR3 is made up of 17 amino acids. V trimming: 0 bases; J trimming: 5 bases; junction bases outside the gene matches: 7. In germline, CDR1 is MGHRA, CDR2 YSYEKL. The DNA of the CDR3 is TGCGCCAGCAGCCAAGATGGCATAGCGGGGGGCCACAATGAGCAGTTCTTC. Protein sequence: CASSQDGIAGGHNEQFF.

In this sample, this clonotype turned up a few times. DNA of the CDR3: TGTGCCACCAGTGATTCGAGCAGTGGTGGTCAGCCCCAGCATTTT. Translated, it gives CATSDSSSGGQPQHF. The genes are TRBV24-1 and TRBJ1-5, with D uncertain. CDR3 length: 15 amino acids. The V gene lost 2 bases and the J gene lost 6 bases, with 13 bases spanning the gap. Germline-derived CDR1 and CDR2 are KGHDR and SFDVKD.